This T cell receptor (beta chain) was retrieved from a study of T-cell reconstitution after alpha-beta-depleted transplantation in children. Study results and caveats: The study reportedly traced alpha-beta T cells about two months after transplant to several hundred expanded graft clones.

Unique molecular identifiers were incorporated into the prepared TCRbeta library. MiXCR was run by TCRdb on the PCR reads, yielding one entry per CDR3 protein. The table includes hundreds of thousands of distinct CDR3 sequences, under 13% detected once. About this clonotype: What it binds is unknown.

Sequenced here: PBMCs, sampled before TCRalphabeta/CD19-depleted stem cell transplant. The sequence came from a child younger than two with acute myeloid leukemia, due to receive a stem cell transplant.

The CDR3 DNA is TGTGCCTGGAAGCAAACAGGGATTGAAAAACTGTTTTTT. Protein: CAWKQTGIEKLFF. V and J are TRBV30 and TRBJ1-4, with D possibly matching TRBD1 (6 bases). This CDR3 has 13 residues. Germline loops: CDR1 GTSNPN, CDR2 SVGIG (reference sequence). V was trimmed by 4 bases and J by 7 bases, leaving 13 bases between them.